Only a few counts were recorded for the clone carrying this TCR beta chain. The source of the sample is a study of T cell changes during pregnancy in multiple sclerosis. Sequenced by immunoSEQ multiplex PCR; TCRdb stores in-frame clones only, minus some. The repertoire holds 100,000 to 150,000 clones, with approximately 94% as singletons. This CDR3 spans 15 amino acids. V lost 0 bases to trimming and J lost 3 bases, with 11 bases between them. Per germline, CDR1 WNHNN and CDR2 SYGVQD (reference sequence). The material sequenced was peripheral blood, taken before pregnancy. The chain is built from TRBV10-1 and TRBJ1-1; no definite D call. This TCR came from a female donor with multiple sclerosis, enrolled in a pregnancy study. The CDR3 DNA reads as TGCGCCAGCAGTGAGTCACGGGGTAGGTACACTGAAGCTTTCTTT. Protein sequence: CASSESRGRYTEAFF.